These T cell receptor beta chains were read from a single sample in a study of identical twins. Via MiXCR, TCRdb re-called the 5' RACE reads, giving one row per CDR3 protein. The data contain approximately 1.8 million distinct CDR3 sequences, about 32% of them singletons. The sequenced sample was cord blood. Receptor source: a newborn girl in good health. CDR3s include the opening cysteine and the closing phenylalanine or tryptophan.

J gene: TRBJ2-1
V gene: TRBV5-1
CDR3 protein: CASPTATSGRGNEQFF

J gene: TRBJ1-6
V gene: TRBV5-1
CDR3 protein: CASSSKDNSPLHF

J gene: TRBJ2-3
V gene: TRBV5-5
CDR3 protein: CASSFGHSATDTQYF

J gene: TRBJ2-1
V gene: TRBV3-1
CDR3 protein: CASSRKLAEGPNEQFF

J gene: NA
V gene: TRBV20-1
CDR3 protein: CSASGTSGADEQYF

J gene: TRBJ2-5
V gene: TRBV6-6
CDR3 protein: CASSYRALYGEQYF

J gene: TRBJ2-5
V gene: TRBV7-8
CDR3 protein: CASSPTYRGRREQYF

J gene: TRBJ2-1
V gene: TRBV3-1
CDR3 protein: CASSQGGLAGVRNEQFF

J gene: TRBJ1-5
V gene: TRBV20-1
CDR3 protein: CSAREGRNQPQHF

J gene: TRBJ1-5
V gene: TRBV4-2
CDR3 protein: CASSKVVVWGNQPQHF

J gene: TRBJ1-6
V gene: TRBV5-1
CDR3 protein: CGSSQLNSVIQPLHF

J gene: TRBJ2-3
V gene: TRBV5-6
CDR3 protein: CASSQGTEVTDTQYF

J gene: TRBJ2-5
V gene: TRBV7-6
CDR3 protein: CASSSGTGIEQYF

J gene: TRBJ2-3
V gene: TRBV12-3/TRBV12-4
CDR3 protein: CASRPTGWTADTQYF

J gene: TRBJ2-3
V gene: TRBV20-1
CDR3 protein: CSAGRGDTQYF

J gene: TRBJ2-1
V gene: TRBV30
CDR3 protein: CAWSGWGNEQFF

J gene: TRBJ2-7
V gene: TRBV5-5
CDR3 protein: CASSPRDYSGEQYF

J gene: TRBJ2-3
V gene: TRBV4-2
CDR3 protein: CASSQRLAGESTDTQYF

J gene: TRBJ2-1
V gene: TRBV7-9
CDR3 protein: CASSPGLAGGTYNEQFF

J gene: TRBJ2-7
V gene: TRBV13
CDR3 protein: CASRELADSYEQYF

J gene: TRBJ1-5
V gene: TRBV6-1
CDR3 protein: CASSEGGAVRNQPQHF

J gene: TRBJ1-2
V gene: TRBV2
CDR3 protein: CASIRTENYGYTF

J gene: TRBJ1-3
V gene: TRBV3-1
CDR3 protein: CASSQGGVGGGAGNTIYF

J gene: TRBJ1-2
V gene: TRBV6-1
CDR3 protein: CASSEAGASYGYTF

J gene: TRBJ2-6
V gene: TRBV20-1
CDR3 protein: CSARVAGPLAANVLTF

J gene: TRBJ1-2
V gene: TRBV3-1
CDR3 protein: CASSHGPDGYTF

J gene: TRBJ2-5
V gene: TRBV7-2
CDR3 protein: CASSLVSAGAIVETQYF

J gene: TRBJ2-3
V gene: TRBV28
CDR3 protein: CASSSELTSSFVDTQYF

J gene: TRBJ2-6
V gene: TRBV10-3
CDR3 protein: CAISESALKRGASVLTF

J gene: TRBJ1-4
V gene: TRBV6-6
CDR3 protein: CASSPPGTGTEKLFF

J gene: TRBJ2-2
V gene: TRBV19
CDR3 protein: CASSPSGRRDGELFF

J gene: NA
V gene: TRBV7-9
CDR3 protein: CASSQLSRLAAYNEQYF

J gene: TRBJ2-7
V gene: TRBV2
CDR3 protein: CASSRVTSGDNSYEQYF

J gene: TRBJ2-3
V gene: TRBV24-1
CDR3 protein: CATSDPGLSSTDTQYF